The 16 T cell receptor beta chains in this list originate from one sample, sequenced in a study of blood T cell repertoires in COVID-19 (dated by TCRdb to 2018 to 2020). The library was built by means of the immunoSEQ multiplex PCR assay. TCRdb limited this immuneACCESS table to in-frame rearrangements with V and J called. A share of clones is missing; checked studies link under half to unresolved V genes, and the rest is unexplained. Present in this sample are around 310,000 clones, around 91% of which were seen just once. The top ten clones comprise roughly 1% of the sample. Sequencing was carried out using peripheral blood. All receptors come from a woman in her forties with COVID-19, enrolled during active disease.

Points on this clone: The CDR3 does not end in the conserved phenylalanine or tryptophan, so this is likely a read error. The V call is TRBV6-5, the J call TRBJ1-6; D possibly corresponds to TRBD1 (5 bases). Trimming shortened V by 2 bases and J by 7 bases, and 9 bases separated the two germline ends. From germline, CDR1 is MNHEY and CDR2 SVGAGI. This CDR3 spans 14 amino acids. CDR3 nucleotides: TGTGCCAGCAGTTACATGGGGGGAAATTCACCCCTCCACTCT. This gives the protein CASSYMGGNSPLHS.

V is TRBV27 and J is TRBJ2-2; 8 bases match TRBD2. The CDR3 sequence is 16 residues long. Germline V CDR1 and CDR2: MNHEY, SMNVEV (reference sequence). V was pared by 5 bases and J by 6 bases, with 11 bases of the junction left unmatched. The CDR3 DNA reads TGTGCCAGCAGTCTGGAGAGACTAGCGAGGTCCGGGGAGCTGTTTTTT. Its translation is CASSLERLARSGELFF.

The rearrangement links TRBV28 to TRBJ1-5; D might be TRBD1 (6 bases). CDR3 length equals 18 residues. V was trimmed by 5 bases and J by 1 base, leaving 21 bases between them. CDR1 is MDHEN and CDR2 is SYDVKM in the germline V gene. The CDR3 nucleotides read TGTGCCAGCAGTAGCCCTTCGACAGGACCTAGGAGCAATCAGCCCCAGCATTTT. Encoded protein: CASSSPSTGPRSNQPQHF.

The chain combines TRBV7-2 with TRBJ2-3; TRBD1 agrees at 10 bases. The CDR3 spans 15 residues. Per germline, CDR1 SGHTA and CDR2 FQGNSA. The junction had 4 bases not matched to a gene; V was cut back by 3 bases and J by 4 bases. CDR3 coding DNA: TGTGCCAGCAGCTTTGACAGGGGGCTCGCAGATACGCAGTATTTT. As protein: CASSFDRGLADTQYF.

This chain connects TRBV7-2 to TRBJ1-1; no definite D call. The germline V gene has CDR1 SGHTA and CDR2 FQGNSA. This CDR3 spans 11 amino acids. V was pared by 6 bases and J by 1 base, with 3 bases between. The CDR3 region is CASRQNTEAFF. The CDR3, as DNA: TGTGCCAGCAGACAGAACACTGAAGCTTTCTTT.

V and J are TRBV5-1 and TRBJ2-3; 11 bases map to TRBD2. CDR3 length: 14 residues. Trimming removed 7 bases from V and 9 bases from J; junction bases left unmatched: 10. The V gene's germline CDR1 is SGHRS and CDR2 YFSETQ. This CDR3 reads CASAGTSGPNTQYF. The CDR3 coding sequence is TGCGCCAGCGCTGGGACTAGCGGCCCAAACACGCAGTATTTT.

The CDR3 DNA follows: TGTGCCAGCAGTGGACGGGAAGGAACTGAAGCTTTCTTT. Translation: CASSGREGTEAFF. The J gene is TRBJ1-1, the V gene TRBV2; D is unresolved. The ends were cut back, 4 bases at V and 5 bases at J, with 11 bases in the middle. CDR1 is SNHLY, CDR2 FYNNEI, per germline. The CDR3 runs to 13 residues. Full variable domain (missing parts from reference TRBV2 and TRBJ1-1): EPEVTQTPSHQVTQMGQEVILRCVPISNHLYFYWYRQILGQKVEFLVSFYNNEISEKSEIFDDQFSVERPDGSNFTLKIRSTKLEDSAMYFCASSGREGTEAFFGQGTRLTVV.

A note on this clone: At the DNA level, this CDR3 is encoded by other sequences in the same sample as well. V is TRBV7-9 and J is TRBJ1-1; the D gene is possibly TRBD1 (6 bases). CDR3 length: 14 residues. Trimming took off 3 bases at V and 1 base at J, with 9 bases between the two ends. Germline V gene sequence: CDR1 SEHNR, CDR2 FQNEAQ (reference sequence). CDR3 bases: TGTGCCAGCAGCTTTGGCAGGGGGAACACTGAAGCTTTCTTT. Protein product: CASSFGRGNTEAFF.

CDR3 residues: CASRPLTTYLNTEAFF. CDR3 sequence (DNA): TGTGCCAGTAGACCCCTCACGACATATCTGAACACTGAAGCTTTCTTT. The chain is built from TRBV19 and TRBJ1-1; D not resolved. In germline, CDR1 is LNHDA, CDR2 SQIVND (reference sequence). Deletions cut 6 bases from V and 0 bases from J, with 17 bases between. This CDR3 has 16 amino acids. The full variable domain, in which reference TRBV19 and TRBJ1-1 provide the parts outside the CDR3, is DGGITQSPKYLFRKEGQNVTLSCEQNLNHDAMYWYRQDPGQGLRLIYYSQIVNDFQKGDIAEGYSVSREKKESFPLTVTSAQKNPTAFYLCASRPLTTYLNTEAFFGQGTRLTVV.

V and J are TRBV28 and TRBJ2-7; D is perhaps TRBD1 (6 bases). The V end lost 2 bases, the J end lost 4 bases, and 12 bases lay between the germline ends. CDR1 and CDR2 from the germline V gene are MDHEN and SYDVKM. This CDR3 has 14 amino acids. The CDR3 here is CASSLGGKEYEQYF. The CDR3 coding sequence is TGTGCCAGCAGTTTAGGGGGCAAGGAGTACGAGCAGTACTTC.

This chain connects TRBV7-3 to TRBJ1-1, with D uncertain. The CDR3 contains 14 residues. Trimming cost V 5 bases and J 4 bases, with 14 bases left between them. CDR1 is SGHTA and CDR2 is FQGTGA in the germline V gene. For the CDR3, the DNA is TGTGCCAGCAGCCCAGACCTCCGGGGCACTGAAGCTTTCTTT. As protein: CASSPDLRGTEAFF.

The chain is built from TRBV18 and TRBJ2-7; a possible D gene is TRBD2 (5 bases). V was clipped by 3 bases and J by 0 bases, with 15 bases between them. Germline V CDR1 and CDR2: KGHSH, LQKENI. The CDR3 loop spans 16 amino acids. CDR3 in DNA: TGTGCCAGCTCACCTACATCGGGAAGGAGCTCCTACGAGCAGTACTTC. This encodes CASSPTSGRSSYEQYF.

This chain's CDR3 is CASSLRGTEAFF. In nucleotides, the CDR3 is TGTGCCAGCAGTTTGCGGGGGACTGAAGCTTTCTTT. The chain couples TRBV27 to TRBJ1-1, with D possibly matching TRBD1 (5 bases). This CDR3 spans 12 amino acids. V was cut by 3 bases and J by 5 bases, with 7 bases left in between. The germline V gene encodes CDR1 MNHEY and CDR2 SMNVEV (reference sequence).

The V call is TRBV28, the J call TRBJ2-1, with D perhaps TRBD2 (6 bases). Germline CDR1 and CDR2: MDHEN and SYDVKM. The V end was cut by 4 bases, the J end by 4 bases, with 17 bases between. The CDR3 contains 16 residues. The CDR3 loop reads CASSSLGGRHYNEQFF. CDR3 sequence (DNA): TGTGCCAGCAGTTCCCTCGGAGGGAGACATTACAATGAGCAGTTCTTC.

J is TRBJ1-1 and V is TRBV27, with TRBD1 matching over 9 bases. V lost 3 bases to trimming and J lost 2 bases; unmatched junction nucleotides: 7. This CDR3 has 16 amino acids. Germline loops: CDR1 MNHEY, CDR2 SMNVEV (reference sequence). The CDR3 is CASSLSGTGINTEAFF. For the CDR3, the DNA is TGTGCCAGCAGTTTGTCGGGGACAGGGATCAACACTGAAGCTTTCTTT.

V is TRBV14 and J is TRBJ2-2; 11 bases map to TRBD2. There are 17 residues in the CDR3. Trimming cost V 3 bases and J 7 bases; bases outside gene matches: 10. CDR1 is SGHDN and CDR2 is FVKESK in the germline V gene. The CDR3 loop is CASSHRGTSGRGGELFF. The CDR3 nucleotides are TGTGCCAGCAGCCACAGGGGAACTAGCGGGAGAGGCGGGGAGCTGTTTTTT. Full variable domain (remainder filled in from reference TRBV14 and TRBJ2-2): EAGVTQFPSHSVIEKGQTVTLRCDPISGHDNLYWYRRVMGKEIKFLLHFVKESKQDESGMPNNRFLAERTGGTYSTLKVQPAELEDSGVYFCASSHRGTSGRGGELFFGEGSRLTVL.